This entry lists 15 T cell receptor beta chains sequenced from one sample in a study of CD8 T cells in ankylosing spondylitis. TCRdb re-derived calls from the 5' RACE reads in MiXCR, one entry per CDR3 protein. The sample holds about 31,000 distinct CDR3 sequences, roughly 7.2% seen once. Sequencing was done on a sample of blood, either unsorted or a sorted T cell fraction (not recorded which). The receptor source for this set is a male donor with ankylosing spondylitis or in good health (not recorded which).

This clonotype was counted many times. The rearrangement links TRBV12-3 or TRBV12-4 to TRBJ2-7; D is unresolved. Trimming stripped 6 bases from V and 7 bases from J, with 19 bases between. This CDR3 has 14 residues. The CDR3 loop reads CASSQVQVWGEQYF. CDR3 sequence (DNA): TGTGCCAGCAGCCAGGTTCAGGTATGGGGAGAGCAGTACTTC.

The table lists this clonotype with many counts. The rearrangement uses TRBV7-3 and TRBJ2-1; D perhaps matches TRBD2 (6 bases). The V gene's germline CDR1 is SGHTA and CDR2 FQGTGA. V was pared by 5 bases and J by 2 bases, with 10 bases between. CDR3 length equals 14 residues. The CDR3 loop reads CASSTGLPYNEQFF. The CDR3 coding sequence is TGTGCCAGCAGCACGGGACTCCCCTACAATGAGCAGTTCTTC.

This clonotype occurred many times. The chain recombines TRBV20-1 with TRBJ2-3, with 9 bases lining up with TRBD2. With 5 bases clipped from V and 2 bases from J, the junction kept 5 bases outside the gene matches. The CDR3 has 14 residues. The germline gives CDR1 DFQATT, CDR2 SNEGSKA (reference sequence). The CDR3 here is CSALTSGYTDTQYF. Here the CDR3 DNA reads TGCAGTGCTCTGACTAGCGGTTACACAGATACGCAGTATTTT.

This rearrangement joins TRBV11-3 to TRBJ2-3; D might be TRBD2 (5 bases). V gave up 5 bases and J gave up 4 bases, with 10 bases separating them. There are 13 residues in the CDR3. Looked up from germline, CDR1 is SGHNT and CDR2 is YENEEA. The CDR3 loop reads CASSGSFADTQYF. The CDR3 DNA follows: TGTGCCAGCAGCGGGAGTTTCGCAGATACGCAGTATTTT. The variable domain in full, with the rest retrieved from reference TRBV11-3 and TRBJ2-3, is EAGVVQSPRYKIIEKKQPVAFWCNPISGHNTLYWYLQNLGQGPELLIRYENEEAVDDSQLPKDRFSAERLKGVDSTLKIQPAELGDSAVYLCASSGSFADTQYFGPGTRLTVL.

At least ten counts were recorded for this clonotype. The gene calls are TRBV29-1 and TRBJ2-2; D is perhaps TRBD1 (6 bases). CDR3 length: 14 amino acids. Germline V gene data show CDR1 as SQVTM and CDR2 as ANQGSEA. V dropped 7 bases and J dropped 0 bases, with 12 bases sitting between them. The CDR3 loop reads CSAWGHTNTGELFF. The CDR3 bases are TGCAGCGCATGGGGACACACGAACACCGGGGAGCTGTTTTTT.

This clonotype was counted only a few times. CDR3 loop: CATTTSRNEQFF. The DNA for the CDR3 is TGTGCCACTACGACTAGCAGGAATGAGCAGTTCTTC. The chain is built from TRBV28 and TRBJ2-1; 7 bases agree with TRBD2. J was trimmed by 7 bases and V by 10 bases; bases with no gene match: 7. This CDR3 is built from 12 residues. Germline V CDR1 and CDR2: MDHEN, SYDVKM.

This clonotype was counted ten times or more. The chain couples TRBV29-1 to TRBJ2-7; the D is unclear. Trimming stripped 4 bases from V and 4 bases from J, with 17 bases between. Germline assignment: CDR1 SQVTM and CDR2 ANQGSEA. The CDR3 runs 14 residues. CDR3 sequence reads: CSVGGVMGFYEQYF. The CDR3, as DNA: TGCAGCGTTGGAGGCGTGATGGGTTTTTACGAGCAGTACTTC.

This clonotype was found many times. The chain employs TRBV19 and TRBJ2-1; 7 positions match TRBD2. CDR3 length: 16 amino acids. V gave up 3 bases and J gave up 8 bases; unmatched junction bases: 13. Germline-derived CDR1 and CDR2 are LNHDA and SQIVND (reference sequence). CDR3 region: CASSILGGRPSDEQFF. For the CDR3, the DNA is TGTGCCAGTAGTATTCTGGGCGGGAGACCGTCGGATGAGCAGTTCTTC.

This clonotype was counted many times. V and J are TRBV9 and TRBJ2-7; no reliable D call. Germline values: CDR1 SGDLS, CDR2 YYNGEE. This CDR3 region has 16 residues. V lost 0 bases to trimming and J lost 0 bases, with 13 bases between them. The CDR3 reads CASSVGSPDGSYEQYF. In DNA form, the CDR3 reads TGTGCCAGCAGCGTAGGCTCCCCGGACGGCTCCTACGAGCAGTACTTC.

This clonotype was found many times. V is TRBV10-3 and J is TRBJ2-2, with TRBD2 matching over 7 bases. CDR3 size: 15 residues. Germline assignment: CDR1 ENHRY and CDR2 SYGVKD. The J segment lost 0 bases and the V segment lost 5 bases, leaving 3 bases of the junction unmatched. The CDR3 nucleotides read TGTGCCATCAGTTCAGCGGGGCCGAACACCGGGGAGCTGTTTTTT. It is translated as CAISSAGPNTGELFF.

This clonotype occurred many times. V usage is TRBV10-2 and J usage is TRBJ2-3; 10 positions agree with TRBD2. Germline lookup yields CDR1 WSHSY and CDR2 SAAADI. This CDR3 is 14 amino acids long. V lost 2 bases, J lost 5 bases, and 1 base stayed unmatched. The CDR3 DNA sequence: TGCGCCAGCAGTGAGGGACTAGCGGAAGATACGCAGTATTTT. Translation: CASSEGLAEDTQYF.

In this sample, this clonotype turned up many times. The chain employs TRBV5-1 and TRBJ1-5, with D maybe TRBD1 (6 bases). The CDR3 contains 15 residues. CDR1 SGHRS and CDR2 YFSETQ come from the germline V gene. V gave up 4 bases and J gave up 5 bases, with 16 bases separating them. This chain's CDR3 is CASSPRGGADQPQHF. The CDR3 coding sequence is TGCGCCAGCAGCCCGCGGGGGGGGGCTGATCAGCCCCAGCATTTT.

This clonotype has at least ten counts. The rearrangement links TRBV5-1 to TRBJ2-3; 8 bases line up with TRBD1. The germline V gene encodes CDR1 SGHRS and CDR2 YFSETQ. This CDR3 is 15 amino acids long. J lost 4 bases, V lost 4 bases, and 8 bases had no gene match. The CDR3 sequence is CASSSTGTGSDTQYF. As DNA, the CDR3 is TGCGCCAGCAGCAGCACCGGGACAGGTTCAGATACGCAGTATTTT.

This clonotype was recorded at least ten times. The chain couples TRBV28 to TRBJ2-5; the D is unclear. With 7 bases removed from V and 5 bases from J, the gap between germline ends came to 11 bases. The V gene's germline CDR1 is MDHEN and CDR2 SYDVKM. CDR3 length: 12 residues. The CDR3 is CASTSFEETQYF. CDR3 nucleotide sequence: TGTGCCAGCACCAGTTTTGAGGAGACCCAGTACTTC.

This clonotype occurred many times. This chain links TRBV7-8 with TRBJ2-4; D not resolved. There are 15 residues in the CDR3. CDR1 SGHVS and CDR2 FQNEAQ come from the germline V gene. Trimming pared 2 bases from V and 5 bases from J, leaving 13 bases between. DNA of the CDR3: TGTGCCAGCAGCTTAACAGTAGGAAGGCAAAACATTCAGTACTTC. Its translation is CASSLTVGRQNIQYF.